This T cell receptor beta chain was sequenced during a study of T cells in Graves' hyperthyroidism and ophthalmopathy. Study conclusions and caveats: The authors' 13 V-J model separated ophthalmopathy from stable hyperthyroidism.

CDR1 KGHDR and CDR2 SFDVKD come from the germline V gene. CDR3 size: 15 residues. V dropped 4 bases and J dropped 3; count of bases not matched to a gene: 5. This clonotype came up a few times. The antigen remains unidentified. Patients aged 18 to 65 had newly diagnosed hyperthyroidism that had lasted under 2 months. Fresh 10 ml peripheral blood yielded PBMCs. Amplification targeted TCR beta CDR3 regions from RNA transcripts. The HTBI primer set was used in a first-round RT-PCR of the TCR CDR3. TCRdb ran MiXCR on the multiplex PCR reads and lists one entry per CDR3 protein. The sample includes some 440,000 distinct CDR3 sequences, approximately 14% of them seen just once.

The sample consisted of blood. The receptor's source is a woman aged 18-35 years with Graves' hyperthyroidism. The chain couples TRBV24-1 to TRBJ2-4, with 7 positions matching TRBD1. CDR3: CATSEGTEGKNIQYF. The CDR3 region has the DNA TGTGCCACCAGTGAGGGGACAGAGGGCAAAAACATTCAGTACTTC.